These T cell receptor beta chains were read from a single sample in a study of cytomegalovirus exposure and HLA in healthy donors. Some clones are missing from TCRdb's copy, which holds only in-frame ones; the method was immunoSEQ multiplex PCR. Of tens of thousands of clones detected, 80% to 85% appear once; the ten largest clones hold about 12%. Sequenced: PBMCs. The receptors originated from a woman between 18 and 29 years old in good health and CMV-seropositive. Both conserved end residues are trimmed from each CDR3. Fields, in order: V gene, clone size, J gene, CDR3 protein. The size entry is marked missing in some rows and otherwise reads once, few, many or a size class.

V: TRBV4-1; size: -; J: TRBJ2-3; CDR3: ASSQEPAGGDTDTQY
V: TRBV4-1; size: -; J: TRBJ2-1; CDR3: ASRSAQGVNEQF
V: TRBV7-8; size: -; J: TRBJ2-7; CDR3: ASSYPEAYEQY
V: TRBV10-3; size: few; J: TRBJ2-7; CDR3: AISMDRTLSYEQY
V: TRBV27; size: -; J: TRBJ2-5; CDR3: ASGAGRTQY
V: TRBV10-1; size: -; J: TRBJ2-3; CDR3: ASSKRGITDTQY
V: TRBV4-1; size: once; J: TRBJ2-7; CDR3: ASSQDYSGGVYEQY
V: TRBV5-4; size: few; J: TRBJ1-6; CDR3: ASSLAGTGKSPLH
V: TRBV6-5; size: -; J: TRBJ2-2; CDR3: ASSFGVAVNTGELF
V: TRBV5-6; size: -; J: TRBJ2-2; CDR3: ASDRSGGANTGELF
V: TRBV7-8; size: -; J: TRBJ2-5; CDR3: ASRVASRETQY